This TCR beta chain stems from a study of breast tumors, draining lymph nodes, adjacent tissues. Study observations and caveats: Compared with lymph nodes, tumors were less diverse; compared with nontumor tissue, more. That most tumor T cells come from lymph nodes remained unproven.

The sample holds a few counts of this clonotype. Its antigen is not known. TCRdb re-derived calls from the multiplex PCR reads in MiXCR, one entry per CDR3 protein. The sample lists just over 30,000 distinct CDR3 sequences; less than 65% were seen once. This CDR3 has 14 amino acids. Germline CDR1 and CDR2: SGHVS and FNYEAQ. V gave up 1 base and J gave up 1 base, with 5 bases separating them. V is TRBV7-6 and J is TRBJ2-1; the D gene is possibly TRBD1 (5 bases). The sequenced sample was breast tumor tissue. This sequence originates from a female donor with breast cancer. Some clones in this sample may be carry-over from other donors' samples. CDR3 DNA: TGTGCCAGCAGCTTAGAGGGGTCCTACAATGAGCAGTTCTTC. Translation gives CASSLEGSYNEQFF.